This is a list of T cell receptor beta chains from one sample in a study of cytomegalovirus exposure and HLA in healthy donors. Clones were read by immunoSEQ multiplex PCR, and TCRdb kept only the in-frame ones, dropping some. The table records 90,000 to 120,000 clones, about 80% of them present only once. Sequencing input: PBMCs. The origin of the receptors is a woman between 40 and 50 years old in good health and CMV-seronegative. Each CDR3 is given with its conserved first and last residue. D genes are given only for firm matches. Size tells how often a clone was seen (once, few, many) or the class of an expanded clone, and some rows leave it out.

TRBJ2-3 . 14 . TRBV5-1 CASSLDPGTDTQYF TGCGCCAGCAGCTTGGATCCGGGCACAGATACGCAGTATTTT
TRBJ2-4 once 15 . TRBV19 CASSAPGLAKNIQYF TGTGCCAGTAGTGCTCCGGGATTAGCCAAAAACATTCAGTACTTC
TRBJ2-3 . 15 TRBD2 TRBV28 CASSSGGAGTDTQYF TGTGCCAGCAGTTCGGGAGGGGCGGGCACAGATACGCAGTATTTT
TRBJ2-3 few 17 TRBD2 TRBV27 CASSRVAGVIWTDTQYF TGTGCCAGCAGTAGGGTAGCGGGAGTTATTTGGACAGATACGCAGTATTTT
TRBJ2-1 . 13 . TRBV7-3 CASIIRQRYEQFF TGTGCCAGCATCATTCGGCAGCGATATGAGCAGTTCTTC
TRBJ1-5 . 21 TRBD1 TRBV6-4 CASSDEKTGTGASYSNQPQHF TGTGCCAGCAGTGACGAAAAGACCGGGACAGGAGCTTCATATAGCAATCAGCCCCAGCATTTT
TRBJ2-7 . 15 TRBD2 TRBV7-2 CASSLIGLAIGEQYF TGTGCCAGCAGCTTAATAGGACTAGCGATAGGGGAGCAGTACTTC
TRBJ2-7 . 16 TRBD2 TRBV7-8 CASSLHWTSGSYEQYF TGTGCCAGCAGCTTACATTGGACTAGCGGGTCGTACGAGCAGTACTTC
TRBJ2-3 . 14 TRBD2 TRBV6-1 CASSLAGSTDTQYF TGTGCCAGCAGTCTAGCGGGAAGCACAGATACGCAGTATTTT
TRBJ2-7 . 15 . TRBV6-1 CASNQHGTLDYEQYF TGTGCCAGCAATCAACACGGGACACTTGACTACGAGCAGTACTTC
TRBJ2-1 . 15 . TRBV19 CASSLMTGPMNEQFF TGTGCCAGTAGTCTCATGACAGGTCCAATGAATGAGCAGTTCTTC
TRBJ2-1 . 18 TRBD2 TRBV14 CASSPLGYVGGRGDEQFF TGTGCCAGCAGCCCACTGGGGTATGTGGGAGGGAGAGGGGATGAGCAGTTCTTC
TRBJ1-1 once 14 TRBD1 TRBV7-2 CASSSQGAVTEAFF TGTGCCAGCAGCTCACAGGGGGCAGTCACTGAAGCTTTCTTT
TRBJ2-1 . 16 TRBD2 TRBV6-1 CASSEASGRANNEQFF TGTGCCAGCAGTGAAGCTAGCGGGAGGGCCAACAATGAGCAGTTCTTC
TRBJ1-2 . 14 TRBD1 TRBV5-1 CASSIGQGVSGYTF TGCGCCAGCAGCATAGGACAGGGGGTGAGCGGCTACACCTTC
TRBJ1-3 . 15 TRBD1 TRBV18 CASSPGTVSGNTIYF TGTGCCAGCTCACCAGGGACAGTCTCTGGAAACACCATATATTTT
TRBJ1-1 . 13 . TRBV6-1 CASSTMLNTEAFF TGTGCCAGCAGTACAATGCTGAACACTGAAGCTTTCTTT
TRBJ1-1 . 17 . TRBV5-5 CASSPPARLRGSTEAFF TGTGCCAGCAGCCCCCCCGCAAGACTCCGAGGGAGCACTGAAGCTTTCTTT
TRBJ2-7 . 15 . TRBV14 CASSQGMGAFYEQYF TGTGCCAGCAGCCAAGGGATGGGGGCATTCTACGAGCAGTACTTC
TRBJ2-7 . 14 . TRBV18 CASSPKGGEYEQYF TGTGCCAGCTCACCAAAGGGGGGGGAATACGAGCAGTACTTC
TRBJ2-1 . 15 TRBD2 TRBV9 CASSVGLAGVGEQFF TGTGCCAGCAGTGTGGGACTAGCGGGAGTAGGTGAGCAGTTCTTC
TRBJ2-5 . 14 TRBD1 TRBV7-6 CASSRGTGRETQYF TGTGCCAGCAGCAGAGGGACAGGGCGAGAGACCCAGTACTTC
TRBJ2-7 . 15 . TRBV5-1 CASSLTGPSLVEQYF TGCGCCAGCAGCTTGACAGGGCCGTCTCTCGTGGAGCAGTACTTC